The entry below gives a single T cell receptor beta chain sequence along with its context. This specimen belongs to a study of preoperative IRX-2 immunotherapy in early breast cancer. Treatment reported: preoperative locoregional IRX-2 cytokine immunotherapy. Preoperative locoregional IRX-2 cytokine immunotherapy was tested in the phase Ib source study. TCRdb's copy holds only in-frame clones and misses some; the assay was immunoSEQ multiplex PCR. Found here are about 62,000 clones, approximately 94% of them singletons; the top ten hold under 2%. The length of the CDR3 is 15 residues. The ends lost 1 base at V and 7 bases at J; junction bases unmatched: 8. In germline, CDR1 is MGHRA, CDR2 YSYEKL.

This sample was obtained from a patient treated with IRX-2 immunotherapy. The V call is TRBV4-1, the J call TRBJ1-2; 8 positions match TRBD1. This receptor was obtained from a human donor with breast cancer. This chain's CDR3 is CASSQVAGQGRGYTF. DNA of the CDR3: TGCGCCAGCAGCCAAGTGGCCGGACAGGGACGTGGCTACACCTTC.